The 7 T cell receptor beta chains reported below all come from one sample, sequenced in a study of early T cells in non-severe SARS-CoV-2 infection. TCRdb passed the 5' RACE reads through MiXCR, listing each CDR3 protein once. The table has roughly 83,000 distinct CDR3 sequences, more than 9% seen once; the top ten hold 6.5% to 9%. Specimen: whole blood, collected at baseline. Every receptor here comes from an adult who was a healthcare worker with PCR-confirmed SARS-CoV-2 infection or an uninfected control (not recorded which).

The sample holds many counts of this clonotype. The rearrangement links TRBV7-9 to TRBJ2-7; 11 nucleotides align to TRBD2. From germline, CDR1 is SEHNR and CDR2 FQNEAQ (reference sequence). V trimming: 5 bases; J trimming: 3 bases; junction bases outside the gene matches: 6. The CDR3 is 15 amino acids. CDR3 loop: CASSHEGLAVYEQYF. The CDR3 region has the DNA TGTGCCAGCAGCCACGAGGGACTAGCGGTCTACGAGCAGTACTTC.

The V call is TRBV7-9, the J call TRBJ2-1; 9 positions agree with TRBD2. This CDR3 comprises 15 residues. With 4 bases clipped from V and 8 bases from J, the junction kept 9 bases outside the gene matches. Looked up from germline, CDR1 is SEHNR and CDR2 is FQNEAQ (reference sequence). The CDR3 DNA reads TGTGCCAGCAGCTCGGGACTAGCCCAAATCGATGAGCAGTTCTTC. Translation: CASSSGLAQIDEQFF.

Ten or more counts support this clonotype. The rearrangement links TRBV10-1 to TRBJ2-1; perhaps D is TRBD1 or TRBD2 (6 bases each). CDR3 length: 17 amino acids. V lost 6 bases, J lost 5 bases, and 23 bases lay in between. Germline values: CDR1 WNHNN, CDR2 SYGVQD (reference sequence). CDR3 in amino acids: CASSDRSASGSNNEQFF. The CDR3, as DNA: TGCGCCAGCAGCGACAGGAGTGCGAGCGGGTCGAACAATGAGCAGTTCTTC.

This clonotype has ten or more counts. The rearrangement joins TRBV15 to TRBJ2-3; tentative D call: TRBD2 (5 bases). Between the trimmed V and J ends, which lost 0 bases and 1 base, there was a span of 14 bases. Germline CDR1 is LNHNV and CDR2 is YYDKDF (reference sequence). The CDR3 runs 17 residues. CDR3 sequence: CATSRDVAAARTDTQYF. The CDR3 DNA reads as TGTGCCACCAGCAGAGATGTGGCAGCGGCCCGCACAGATACGCAGTATTTT.

In this sample, this clonotype turned up a few times. The gene calls are TRBV12-3 or TRBV12-4 and TRBJ1-5, with D possibly being TRBD1 (5 bases). The CDR3 sequence is 15 residues long. The germline V and J ends were trimmed by 2 bases and 3 bases, with 11 bases remaining between them. CDR3: CASSLTGPPNQPQHF. As DNA, the CDR3 is TGTGCCAGCAGTTTAACAGGACCGCCCAATCAGCCCCAGCATTTT.

The V call is TRBV11-2, the J call TRBJ2-1, with D possibly matching TRBD1 (6 bases). The CDR3 covers 18 residues. With 4 bases removed from V and 0 bases from J, the gap between germline ends came to 19 bases. Germline CDR1 reads SGHAT; CDR2 reads FQNNGV. The CDR3 spells CASSYFRGSMSSYNEQFF. The CDR3 coding sequence is TGTGCCAGCAGCTATTTCAGGGGATCCATGAGCTCCTACAATGAGCAGTTCTTC.

This clonotype was seen repeatedly, ten times or more. CDR3 sequence: CASSLDAQGALRMNTEAFF. As DNA, the CDR3 is TGCGCCAGCAGCTTGGATGCCCAGGGGGCGTTAAGGATGAACACTGAAGCTTTCTTT. The rearrangement links TRBV5-1 to TRBJ1-1; 8 nucleotides match TRBD1. CDR1 SGHRS and CDR2 YFSETQ come from the germline V gene. This CDR3 has 19 residues. V lost 0 bases, J lost 0 bases, and 13 bases stayed unmatched.